The 22 T cell receptor beta chains below all came from one sample that was sequenced in a study of human T cells and chemical hapten exposure. Time point meaning: patch test 2, 6 weeks after DPC sensitization. Described treatment: therapeutic diphenylcyclopropenone sensitization with weekly scalp DPC. The study extracted total RNA from unfractionated whole blood. TCRdb re-called the RACE reads with MiXCR, one entry per CDR3 protein. The sample carries roughly 40,000 distinct CDR3 sequences, more than 9% recorded once. The sample in question was whole blood, obtained in connection with sensitization to the hapten diphenylcyclopropenone (DPC). All receptors come from a woman aged 25 to 39 with alopecia areata. Some clones in this sample may be carry-over from other donors' samples.

The chain uses TRBV11-2 and TRBJ2-3; D unresolved. Trimming left V 3 bases short and J 7 bases short, with 11 bases between. This CDR3 is built from 13 residues. The V gene's germline CDR1 is SGHAT and CDR2 FQNNGV. CDR3 region: CASSFQNLHTQYF. The CDR3 DNA follows: TGTGCCAGCAGCTTTCAGAACTTGCATACGCAGTATTTT. Based on the CDR3 plus reference TRBV11-2 and TRBJ2-3, the full variable domain is EAGVAQSPRYKIIEKRQSVAFWCNPISGHATLYWYQQILGQGPKLLIQFQNNGVVDDSQLPKDRFSAERLKGVDSTLKIQPAKLEDSAVYLCASSFQNLHTQYFGPGTRLTVL.

The rearrangement links TRBV19 to TRBJ2-7, with D possibly matching TRBD1 (6 bases). The CDR3 loop spans 12 amino acids. With 6 bases removed from V and 4 bases from J, the gap between germline ends came to 10 bases. Germline values: CDR1 LNHDA, CDR2 SQIVND (reference sequence). CDR3 DNA: TGTGCCAGTAGGGGACATCTATACGAGCAGTACTTC. Protein product: CASRGHLYEQYF.

The chain employs TRBV7-9 and TRBJ2-1, with 13 bases that match TRBD2. CDR3 length: 16 residues. The V segment lost 4 bases and the J segment 8 bases; nucleotides outside the gene matches: 8. CDR1 is SEHNR, CDR2 FQNEAQ, per germline (reference sequence). CDR3 protein: CASSSGLAGSVDEQFF. CDR3 nucleotide sequence: TGTGCCAGCAGCTCGGGACTAGCGGGATCAGTAGATGAGCAGTTCTTC.

This clonotype was picked up a small number of times. V gene TRBV28 combines with J gene TRBJ1-2; TRBD1 aligns across 7 bases. Per the germline V gene, CDR1 is MDHEN and CDR2 is SYDVKM. The CDR3 contains 13 residues. Unmatched junction bases numbered 13, after V lost 10 bases and J lost 8 bases. CDR3 nucleotides: TGTGCCATCCAAGAAAGGGGGCTTGTCGGCTACACCTTC. Protein sequence: CAIQERGLVGYTF.

This clonotype was counted a few times. The chain employs TRBV9 and TRBJ1-3, with D possibly being TRBD1 (5 bases). The CDR3 totals 14 residues. Trimming shortened V by 4 bases and J by 4 bases, and 12 bases separated the two germline ends. CDR1 is SGDLS, CDR2 YYNGEE, per germline. The CDR3 protein is CASSQEGLGNTIYF. The CDR3 nucleotides are TGTGCCAGCAGCCAAGAGGGGTTGGGAAACACCATATATTTT.

This clonotype was counted many times. This sequence joins TRBV11-1 and TRBJ2-5; 8 bases align to TRBD2. The CDR3 consists of 16 residues. The junction had 4 bases not matched to a gene; V was cut back by 1 base and J by 0 bases. Germline assignment: CDR1 SGHAT and CDR2 FQDESV (reference sequence). The CDR3 loop is CASSLGKRGNQETQYF. Written as DNA, the CDR3 is TGTGCCAGCAGCTTAGGGAAGCGGGGGAACCAAGAGACCCAGTACTTC.

The rearrangement uses TRBV5-5 and TRBJ2-7, with 9 positions matching TRBD2. The CDR3 covers 17 residues. J gave up 5 bases and V 2 bases, and 14 bases lay outside the gene matches. Germline V CDR1 and CDR2: SGHKS, YYEKEE (reference sequence). CDR3 protein: CASSFLASGAASHEQYF. For the CDR3, the DNA is TGTGCCAGCAGCTTTTTGGCTAGCGGGGCGGCGAGTCACGAGCAGTACTTC.

The gene calls are TRBV28 and TRBJ2-3; D is unresolved. The V and J ends lost 2 bases and 2 bases respectively, with 11 bases between them. There are 15 residues in the CDR3. Germline CDR1 is MDHEN and CDR2 is SYDVKM. The CDR3: CASSLPGRTTDTQYF. CDR3 sequence (DNA): TGTGCCAGCAGTTTACCGGGCCGGACCACAGATACGCAGTATTTT.

The gene calls are TRBV4-2 and TRBJ2-1; D call uncertain. The CDR3 sequence is 16 residues long. Germline V gene lookup returns CDR1 LGHNA and CDR2 YNFKEQ. Trimming removed 0 bases from V and 4 bases from J, with 13 bases in between. The CDR3 sequence is CASSQDMPGAYNEQFF. The CDR3 DNA is TGTGCCAGCAGCCAAGATATGCCAGGCGCGTACAATGAGCAGTTCTTC.

This clonotype appeared many times. The chain is built from TRBV7-7 and TRBJ2-5, with 7 bases lining up with TRBD1. V shed 5 bases and J 1 base; nucleotides not matched to a gene: 7. This CDR3 is built from 15 residues. Germline lookup yields CDR1 SSHAT and CDR2 FNYEAQ (reference sequence). The CDR3 reads CASSPMRTGQETQYF. CDR3 sequence (DNA): TGTGCCAGCAGCCCCATGAGGACAGGCCAAGAGACCCAGTACTTC.

This clonotype was picked up many times. The CDR3 coding sequence is TGCGCCAGCAGCCGAGGACAGGGGATCTACGAGCAGTACTTC. Protein product: CASSRGQGIYEQYF. The chain carries TRBV5-1 and TRBJ2-7; 9 bases are shared with TRBD1. V dropped 4 bases and J dropped 3; count of bases not matched to a gene: 5. This CDR3 contains 14 residues. CDR1 SGHRS and CDR2 YFSETQ come from the germline V gene.

This clonotype has a handful of counts. Here the CDR3 reads CASSFRLAGDYEQYF. The CDR3 DNA follows: TGTGCCAGCAGCTTCAGACTAGCGGGGGATTACGAGCAGTACTTC. The chain couples TRBV5-5 to TRBJ2-7; TRBD2 matches at 12 bases. CDR1 is SGHKS and CDR2 is YYEKEE in the germline V gene (reference sequence). This CDR3 has 15 amino acids. The J segment lost 4 bases and the V segment lost 2 bases, leaving 4 bases of the junction unmatched. The full variable domain, with the rest looked up from reference TRBV5-5 and TRBJ2-7, is DAGVTQSPTHLIKTRGQQVTLRCSPISGHKSVSWYQQVLGQGPQFIFQYYEKEERGRGNFPDRFSARQFPNYSSELNVNALLLGDSALYLCASSFRLAGDYEQYFGPGTRLTVT.

This clonotype was seen repeatedly, ten times or more. This rearrangement joins TRBV23-1 to TRBJ1-1; no definite D call. TRBV23-1 is flagged as an ORF with uncertain function. CDR3 size: 18 residues. V lost 3 bases to trimming and J lost 1 base, with 21 bases between them. CDR3 nucleotide sequence: TGCGCCAGCAGTCACCCTATTGCCGCGGAGGGTACGAACACTGAAGCTTTCTTT. Translated: CASSHPIAAEGTNTEAFF.

This clonotype was observed a few times. The chain joins TRBV5-1 to TRBJ1-1, with TRBD1 matching 9 bases. The CDR3 length is 15 residues. Germline V CDR1 and CDR2: SGHRS, YFSETQ. Trimming removed 4 bases from V and 5 bases from J; junction bases left unmatched: 9. The DNA for the CDR3 is TGCGCCAGCAGCACGGCACAGGGGGCGAAAACTGAAGCTTTCTTT. It yields the protein CASSTAQGAKTEAFF.

This clonotype has more than one count but fewer than ten. J is TRBJ2-3 and V is TRBV7-2; 7 positions agree with TRBD1. The germline V gene encodes CDR1 SGHTA and CDR2 FQGNSA. V lost 5 bases, J lost 3 bases, and 5 bases stayed unmatched. The CDR3 consists of 14 residues. CDR3 in DNA: TGTGCCAGCAGCCAACAGGGGCGGACAGATACGCAGTATTTT. Its protein product is CASSQQGRTDTQYF.

In its sample, this clonotype was seen many times. V is TRBV30 and J is TRBJ1-2, with 8 positions matching TRBD1. V was pared by 3 bases and J by 2 bases, with 8 bases of the junction left unmatched. The CDR3 totals 15 residues. CDR1 is GTSNPN and CDR2 is SVGIG in the germline V gene (reference sequence). This CDR3 is CAWSEGTGLNYGYTF. DNA for the CDR3: TGTGCCTGGAGCGAGGGGACAGGATTAAACTATGGCTACACCTTC.

This clonotype has more than one count but fewer than ten. J is TRBJ2-5 and V is TRBV4-3, with a weak D call TRBD1 (6 bases). CDR3 length equals 16 residues. Germline V gene data show CDR1 as LGHNA and CDR2 as YSLEER. Trimming took off 4 bases at V and 1 base at J, with 16 bases between the two ends. The CDR3 DNA is TGCGCCAGCAGCCGGACACACGGACAGCTCCAAGAGACCCAGTACTTC. Translation gives CASSRTHGQLQETQYF.

This clonotype was seen at least ten times. The CDR3 sequence: CASTRGPGAQQNEQFF. As DNA, the CDR3 is TGCGCCAGCACCCGCGGGCCAGGGGCGCAACAGAATGAGCAGTTCTTC. V is TRBV5-1 and J is TRBJ2-1, with D possibly being TRBD1 (6 bases). V lost 6 bases and J 7 bases, leaving 23 bases between the germline ends. This CDR3 is built from 16 residues. Germline V lookup: CDR1 SGHRS, CDR2 YFSETQ.

The rearrangement joins TRBV6-1 to TRBJ2-3, with D possibly called TRBD1 or TRBD2 (5 bases each). V gave up 4 bases and J gave up 0 bases, with 8 bases separating them. The CDR3 is 14 residues long. From germline, CDR1 is MNHNS and CDR2 SASEGT. CDR3 amino acids: CASSGRDSTDTQYF. CDR3 nucleotides: TGTGCCAGCAGTGGACGGGACAGCACAGATACGCAGTATTTT.

This chain uses TRBV7-2 with TRBJ2-7, with D possibly matching TRBD2 (6 bases). The V end was cut by 4 bases, the J end by 2 bases, with 15 bases between. The germline V gene encodes CDR1 SGHTA and CDR2 FQGNSA. This CDR3 contains 15 residues. The CDR3: CASSWEDFLTYEQYF. CDR3 DNA sequence: TGTGCCAGCAGCTGGGAGGACTTTCTCACCTACGAGCAGTACTTC. Complete variable domain (other parts from reference TRBV7-2 and TRBJ2-7): GAGVSQSPSNKVTEKGKDVELRCDPISGHTALYWYRQSLGQGLEFLIYFQGNSAPDKSGLPSDRFSAERTGGSVSTLTIQRTQQEDSAVYLCASSWEDFLTYEQYFGPGTRLTVT.

This chain joins TRBV20-1 and TRBJ1-2; TRBD1 might be the D (6 bases). CDR3 length equals 16 residues. V was shortened by 3 bases and J by 6 bases, with 23 bases between the two germline ends. The germline CDR1 and CDR2 sequences are DFQATT and SNEGSKA (reference sequence). The CDR3 coding sequence is TGCAGTGCTAGGGGGGCAGGGGCGAAGGGCAAGGATGGCTACACCTTC. It specifies CSARGAGAKGKDGYTF.

This clonotype was seen many times. This chain connects TRBV4-2 to TRBJ2-5; possible D gene TRBD2, 6 bases. V lost 0 bases and J lost 0, with 14 bases in between. Germline CDR1 reads LGHNA; CDR2 reads YNFKEQ. The CDR3 length is 17 residues. CDR3 region: CASSQDEGLEYQETQYF. The DNA for the CDR3 is TGTGCCAGCAGCCAAGACGAGGGACTGGAGTACCAAGAGACCCAGTACTTC.